Only one count was recorded for the clone carrying this T cell receptor (beta chain). The sample originates from a study of blood T cell repertoires in COVID-19. Study-level information: Researchers got acute and convalescent COVID-19 samples from the United States, Italy and Spain.

Original data processing: How many nucleated cells were present was estimated from reference gene primer amplification. Profiled with immunoSEQ multiplex PCR; TCRdb holds only in-frame clones, not every one. V and J calls and clone size follow that table, whereas D and trimming were derived from the DNA. The sample shows 50,000 to 75,000 clones, 70% to 80% of them seen only once. This TCR was sampled from a man aged 80 or over with active or convalescent COVID-19. The sequenced material came from peripheral blood.

CDR3 region: CASSPRTGSSGANVLTF. CDR3 nucleotides: TGTGCCAGCTCACCTCGGACAGGGAGCTCTGGGGCCAACGTCCTGACTTTC. The chain carries TRBV18 and TRBJ2-6; 8 nucleotides match TRBD1. The germline V gene has CDR1 KGHSH and CDR2 LQKENI. V was pared by 3 bases and J by 0 bases, with 4 bases of the junction left unmatched. This CDR3 region has 17 residues.